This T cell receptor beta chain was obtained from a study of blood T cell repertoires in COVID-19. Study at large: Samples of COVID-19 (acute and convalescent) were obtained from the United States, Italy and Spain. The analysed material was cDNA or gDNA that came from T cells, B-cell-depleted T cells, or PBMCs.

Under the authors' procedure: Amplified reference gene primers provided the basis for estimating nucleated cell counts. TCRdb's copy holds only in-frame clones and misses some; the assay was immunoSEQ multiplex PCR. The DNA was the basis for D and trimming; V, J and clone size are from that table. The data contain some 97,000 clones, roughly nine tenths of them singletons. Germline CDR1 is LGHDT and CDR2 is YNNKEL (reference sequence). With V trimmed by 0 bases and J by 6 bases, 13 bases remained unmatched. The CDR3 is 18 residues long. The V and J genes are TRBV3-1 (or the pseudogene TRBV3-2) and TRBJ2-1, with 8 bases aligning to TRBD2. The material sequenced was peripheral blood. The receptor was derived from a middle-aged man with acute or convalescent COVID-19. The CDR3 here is CASSQDFLAGPTFNEQFF. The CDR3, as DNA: TGTGCCAGCAGCCAAGATTTCCTAGCGGGTCCAACGTTCAATGAGCAGTTCTTC.